The source of this T cell receptor (beta chain) is a study of T-cell reconstitution after alpha-beta-depleted transplantation in children. General observations from the study: It was reported that alpha-beta T cells came from several hundred expanded graft clones (about two months after transplant). Elevated TCRbeta diversity at day 60 was traced, in some patients, to surviving recipient T cells and thymic progenitors. At the one-year point after transplant, T-cell counts and TCRbeta diversity were found to come mostly from T cells that had been newly produced.

The CDR3 covers 14 residues. The V gene's germline CDR1 is SGHTA and CDR2 FQGNSA. The germline V and J ends were trimmed by 1 base and 3 bases, with 6 bases remaining between them. Molecular barcoding with unique molecular identifiers was used for the TCRbeta library. TCRdb independently ran MiXCR on the PCR reads; one entry per CDR3 protein. Of fewer than 350,000 distinct CDR3 sequences in the sample, around 10% were seen once. This clonotype was seen repeatedly, ten times or more. The target antigen is unknown. The material was peripheral blood, obtained 180 days after TCRalphabeta/CD19-depleted stem cell transplant. The chain links TRBV7-2 to TRBJ1-4; unclear D gene. The sequence derives from a male patient aged 2 to 10 who had a stem cell transplant for chronic granulomatous disease, so the T cells may come from the graft donor. The DNA of the CDR3 is TGTGCCAGCAGCTTAGGGCGTGCTAATGAAAAACTGTTTTTT. It encodes CASSLGRANEKLFF.